These T cell receptor beta chains were read from a single sample in a study of blood T cell repertoires in COVID-19. The method was immunoSEQ multiplex PCR; TCRdb's version includes in-frame clones alone and lacks a portion of them. The table records 300,000 to 400,000 clones, more than 75% of them present only once. The specimen sequenced was peripheral blood. These receptors were obtained from a woman aged 50 to 65 with COVID-19, enrolled during active disease. The CDR3 runs from the conserved cysteine through the conserved F or W.

V gene,J gene,CDR3 protein
TRBV7-9,TRBJ2-1,CASSLGTGGPPEQFF
TRBV7-8,TRBJ2-1,CASSLRLGGSTEDEQFF
TRBV2,TRBJ2-3,CASSEWASTDTQYF
TRBV7-9,TRBJ1-1,CASSLGTEKAFF
TRBV29-1,TRBJ2-5,CSVEESVRETQYF
TRBV30,TRBJ2-1,CAWSWLGGTGTRNEQFF
TRBV6-4,TRBJ2-1,CASSESPITGDEQFF
TRBV20-1,TRBJ1-5,CSASVGGNSNQPQHF
TRBV18,TRBJ1-2,CASSPGTGDSYGYTF
TRBV24-1,TRBJ1-1,CATSDLHDEAFF
TRBV20-1,TRBJ2-1,CSASPGSVYNEQFF
TRBV7-9,TRBJ2-2,CASSPSLADTGELFF
TRBV21-1,TRBJ1-2,CASSKVCGYTF
TRBV30,TRBJ1-5,CAWGEGSRPQHF
TRBV18,TRBJ1-3,CASSGQGPGNTIYF
TRBV2,TRBJ1-5,CASSVDSSNQPQHF
TRBV6-2/TRBV6-3,TRBJ1-1,CASSQTATRRRAFF
TRBV5-1,TRBJ2-6,CASSLGGQASGANVLTF
TRBV7-2,TRBJ2-7,CASSLTADYEQYF
TRBV30,TRBJ2-1,CAWSSHRVMGNEQFF
TRBV7-2,TRBJ2-7,CASRLAGVPIEQYF
TRBV30,TRBJ2-5,CAWSVRGGETQYF
TRBV7-8,TRBJ2-1,CASSLGLAELNEQFF
TRBV3-1/TRBV3-2,TRBJ1-3,CASSQGRGSGNTIYF
TRBV24-1,TRBJ2-2,CATSGQGNTGELFF
TRBV28,TRBJ1-4,CASSPPRANNEKLFF
TRBV19,TRBJ2-7,CASSTGTGGYEQYF
TRBV7-9,TRBJ2-1,CASKTSGGDEQFF
TRBV12-5,TRBJ1-1,CASGLTTGNTEAFF